The rows below give T cell receptor beta chains drawn from one sample of a study of blood T cell repertoires in COVID-19. Assay used: immunoSEQ multiplex PCR; TCRdb lists only in-frame clones, some missing. Of tens of thousands of clones listed, 60% to 75% are singletons. The source material was peripheral blood. These receptors came from an elderly woman with acute or convalescent COVID-19. CDR3s include the opening cysteine and the closing phenylalanine or tryptophan. A D gene is named only where the DNA matches it firmly. Clone sizes are given selectively: once, few, many, or a class where the clone is expanded.

CDR3 protein	CDR3 DNA	clone size	V gene	J gene	D gene
CASSQDLANREQYF	TGCGCCAGCAGCCAAGATTTGGCTAACAGGGAGCAGTACTTC	.	TRBV4-3	TRBJ2-7	.
CASSFTGGSGNTIYF	TGTGCCAGCAGTTTCACGGGGGGCTCTGGAAACACCATATATTTT	.	TRBV28	TRBJ1-3	.
CASSPPGYGYTF	TGTGCCAGCAGCCCTCCAGGGTACGGCTACACCTTC	.	TRBV3-1/TRBV3-2	TRBJ1-2	.
CASSLGGGGELFF	TGTGCCAGCAGCCTAGGCGGAGGCGGGGAGCTGTTTTTT	.	TRBV3-1/TRBV3-2	TRBJ2-2	.
CASSLGLAGRGEQFF	TGTGCCAGCAGCTTAGGGCTAGCGGGACGGGGTGAGCAGTTCTTC	.	TRBV7-2	TRBJ2-1	TRBD2
CASRFSGTGGVGYTF	TGTGCCAGCAGATTTTCCGGGACAGGGGGCGTTGGCTACACCTTC	.	TRBV28	TRBJ1-2	TRBD1
CASSLLPGQAPGKLFF	TGTGCCAGCAGTTTATTGCCGGGACAGGCCCCCGGGAAACTGTTTTTT	few	TRBV27	TRBJ1-4	TRBD1
CASSMTGGGETQYF	TGTGCCAGCAGCATGACAGGCGGGGGAGAGACCCAGTACTTC	.	TRBV9	TRBJ2-5	.
CASSAWTSGVTPYEQYF	TGTGCCAGCAGCGCTTGGACTAGCGGAGTGACCCCCTACGAGCAGTACTTC	.	TRBV7-2	TRBJ2-7	TRBD2
CASSQEGGQETQYF	TGCGCCAGCAGCCAAGAAGGGGGACAAGAGACCCAGTACTTC	.	TRBV4-1	TRBJ2-5	.
CASSAQGVANEKLFF	TGTGCCAGCAGTGCTCAGGGGGTGGCTAATGAAAAACTGTTTTTT	once	TRBV28	TRBJ1-4	TRBD1
CAGDRGTSTNEKLFF	TGTGCCGGGGACAGGGGGACCTCAACTAATGAAAAACTGTTTTTT	.	TRBV30	TRBJ1-4	TRBD1
CASSIGQGNGNEQFF	TGTGCCAGTAGTATCGGTCAGGGGAATGGTAATGAGCAGTTCTTC	.	TRBV19	TRBJ2-1	.
CASSDPGTGRPKDGYTF	TGTGCCAGCAGCGACCCCGGGACAGGGAGACCAAAAGATGGCTACACCTTC	.	TRBV11-2	TRBJ1-2	TRBD1
CASSSYYEQYF	TGTGCCAGCAGCTCGTACTACGAGCAGTACTTC	.	TRBV5-4	TRBJ2-7	.
CASSVSDWSGQYF	TGTGCCAGCAGTGTAAGTGACTGGTCTGGGCAGTACTTC	.	TRBV28	TRBJ2-7	.
CSVEGGMNTEAFF	TGCAGCGTTGAGGGGGGAATGAACACTGAAGCTTTCTTT	.	TRBV29-1	TRBJ1-1	.
CALDRLGNQPQHF	TGTGCCTTGGACAGGTTGGGCAATCAGCCCCAGCATTTT	.	TRBV30	TRBJ1-5	TRBD1
CASSPPSRGQYNEKLFF	TGTGCCAGCTCACCACCCTCCCGGGGACAGTATAATGAAAAACTGTTTTTT	few	TRBV18	TRBJ1-4	TRBD1
CASSYRRDRGPYEQYF	TGTGCCAGCAGTTACCGCCGGGACAGGGGTCCCTACGAGCAGTACTTC	.	TRBV28	TRBJ2-7	TRBD1
CASSFRAGQGTDTQYF	TGTGCCAGCAGTTTTCGCGCGGGACAGGGGACAGATACGCAGTATTTT	.	TRBV27	TRBJ2-3	TRBD1
CTYRGRRTGELFF	TGCACATACAGGGGGCGCCGGACCGGGGAGCTGTTTTTT	.	TRBV29-1	TRBJ2-2	TRBD1
CSASANRGRVGDTQYF	TGCAGTGCTAGTGCCAACAGGGGGCGGGTCGGAGATACGCAGTATTTT	.	TRBV20-1	TRBJ2-3	TRBD1
CASSLGQGIGQPQHF	TGTGCCAGCAGCTTAGGGCAGGGAATTGGTCAGCCCCAGCATTTT	once	TRBV7-6	TRBJ1-5	.
CASSVGGTIAKNIQYF	TGTGCCAGCAGCGTAGGCGGTACTATAGCCAAAAACATTCAGTACTTC	.	TRBV9	TRBJ2-4	.
CASSRTSGSSTDTQYF	TGTGCCAGTAGCCGGACTAGCGGATCTAGCACAGATACGCAGTATTTT	.	TRBV19	TRBJ2-3	TRBD2
CASSASRNQETQYF	TGTGCCAGCAGTGCTAGTCGGAACCAAGAGACCCAGTACTTC	once	TRBV2	TRBJ2-5	.
CASSIRTDEKLFF	TGTGCCAGCAGTATTCGGACAGATGAAAAACTGTTTTTT	.	TRBV12-3/TRBV12-4	TRBJ1-4	.
CASSLRGDEQFF	TGTGCCAGCAGCCTCAGGGGTGATGAGCAGTTCTTC	.	TRBV12-3/TRBV12-4	TRBJ2-1	.
CASSFQTGNTGELFF	TGTGCCAGCAGTTTTCAGACTGGGAACACCGGGGAGCTGTTTTTT	few	TRBV27	TRBJ2-2	.
CASSVLDTDTQYF	TGTGCCAGCAGCGTATTAGACACAGATACGCAGTATTTT	.	TRBV9	TRBJ2-3	.
CASSFVGGPDEQFF	TGTGCCAGCAGTTTCGTGGGAGGGCCCGATGAGCAGTTCTTC	once	TRBV28	TRBJ2-1	TRBD2
CASTARTGLSEQFF	TGTGCCAGCACCGCGAGGACAGGGTTGAGTGAGCAGTTCTTC	.	TRBV28	TRBJ2-1	TRBD1
CASSTTQGVGNIQYF	TGTGCCAGCAGTACTACACAGGGGGTCGGGAACATTCAGTACTTC	.	TRBV6-5	TRBJ2-4	TRBD1
CASSLDSPDTDTQYF	TGCGCCAGCAGCTTGGACAGCCCCGATACGGATACGCAGTATTTT	.	TRBV5-1	TRBJ2-3	.
CASSLEANTEAFF	TGCGCCAGCAGCTTGGAAGCAAACACTGAAGCTTTCTTT	.	TRBV5-1	TRBJ1-1	.
CASSLAGPTEAFF	TGTGCCAGCAGCTTAGCGGGGCCCACTGAAGCTTTCTTT	.	TRBV7-9	TRBJ1-1	.
CASSLFGDRVNTEAFF	TGTGCCAGCAGCTTATTTGGGGACAGAGTGAACACTGAAGCTTTCTTT	.	TRBV11-2	TRBJ1-1	TRBD1
CATSDPDNYEQYF	TGTGCCACCAGTGACCCGGACAACTACGAGCAGTACTTC	.	TRBV24-1	TRBJ2-7	.
CASSKGLAGGVPGELFF	TGTGCCAGCAGCAAGGGACTAGCGGGAGGTGTTCCCGGGGAGCTGTTTTTT	.	TRBV9	TRBJ2-2	TRBD2
CASRIEGVNSPLHF	TGCGCCAGCCGGATTGAGGGAGTGAACTCACCCCTCCACTTT	few	TRBV5-1	TRBJ1-6	.
CASSRGQGDEKLFF	TGTGCCAGCAGTAGGGGACAGGGGGATGAAAAACTGTTTTTT	.	TRBV6-5	TRBJ1-4	TRBD1